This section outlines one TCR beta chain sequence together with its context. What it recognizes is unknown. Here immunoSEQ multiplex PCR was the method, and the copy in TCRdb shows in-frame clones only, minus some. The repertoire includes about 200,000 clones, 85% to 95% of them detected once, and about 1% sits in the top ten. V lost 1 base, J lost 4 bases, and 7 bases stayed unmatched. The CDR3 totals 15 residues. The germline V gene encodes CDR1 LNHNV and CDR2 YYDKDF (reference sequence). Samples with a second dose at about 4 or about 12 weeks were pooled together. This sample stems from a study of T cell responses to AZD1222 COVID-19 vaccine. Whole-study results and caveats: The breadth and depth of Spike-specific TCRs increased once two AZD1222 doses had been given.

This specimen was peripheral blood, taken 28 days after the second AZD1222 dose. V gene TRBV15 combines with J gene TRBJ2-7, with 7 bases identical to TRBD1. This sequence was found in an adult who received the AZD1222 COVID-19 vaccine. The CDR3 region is CATSRVRQGAYEQYF. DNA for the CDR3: TGTGCCACCAGCAGAGTTAGACAGGGTGCGTACGAGCAGTACTTC.